These 10 T cell receptor beta chains share one sample of origin, sequenced in a study of spatial heterogeneity in lung cancer. These TCRs' antigens remain unknown. Time point specified: sample taken at primary tumor resection. Whole-study findings and limits: The study found that expanded intratumoral alpha and beta TCR counts tracked tumor mutation counts.

TCRdb re-called the 5' RACE reads through MiXCR, storing one row per CDR3 protein. This repertoire shows some 4,700 distinct CDR3 sequences, about 3.9% found once; its top ten account for about a quarter. The sample in question was lung tumor tissue, obtained at surgery. The receptors derive from a female donor with early-stage non-small cell lung cancer.

This clonotype was counted at least ten times. The chain is built from TRBV10-3 and TRBJ1-5, with D possibly being TRBD1 (6 bases). V dropped 2 bases and J dropped 5 bases, with 10 bases sitting between them. The CDR3 extends over 14 amino acids. CDR1 and CDR2 from the germline V gene are ENHRY and SYGVKD. The CDR3 is CAISEQGSYQPQHF. The CDR3 DNA sequence: TGTGCCATCAGTGAGCAGGGGTCTTATCAGCCCCAGCATTTT.

This clonotype came up many times. A clone one base away is much larger, so this may be a read error. CDR3 in amino acids: CASSPLSRGEQYF. CDR3 sequence (DNA): TGTGCCAGCAGCCCACTATCCCGCGGCGAGCAGTACTTC. This chain uses TRBV7-9 with TRBJ2-7; D uncertain. The CDR3 spans 13 residues. V was pared by 5 bases and J by 6 bases, with 14 bases between. Looked up from germline, CDR1 is SEHNR and CDR2 is FQNEAQ (reference sequence).

CDR3 sequence (DNA): TGTGCCAGCAGTTTAGCAGGGCGCCGTACTGAAGCTTTCTTT. It translates to CASSLAGRRTEAFF. The rearrangement joins TRBV28 to TRBJ1-1; D is possibly TRBD1 (5 bases). The CDR3 is 14 residues long. Germline V gene lookup returns CDR1 MDHEN and CDR2 SYDVKM. V was clipped by 2 bases and J by 5 bases, with 12 bases between them. Complete variable domain (other parts from reference TRBV28 and TRBJ1-1): DVKVTQSSRYLVKRTGEKVFLECVQDMDHENMFWYRQDPGLGLRLIYFSYDVKMKEKGDIPEGYSVSREKKERFSLILESASTNQTSMYLCASSLAGRRTEAFFGQGTRLTVV.

This clonotype has a count of ten or more. V usage is TRBV12-3 or TRBV12-4 and J usage is TRBJ2-5; perhaps TRBD2 as D (6 bases). This CDR3 contains 14 residues. The V and J ends lost 6 bases and 4 bases respectively, with 15 bases between them. This CDR3 reads CASRVADEGETQYF. The CDR3 coding sequence is TGTGCCAGCAGGGTAGCGGACGAAGGAGAGACCCAGTACTTC.

This clonotype was observed a few times. The chain carries TRBV20-1 and TRBJ2-7; perhaps TRBD2 as D (5 bases). CDR3 length: 12 residues. V lost 4 bases and J 1 base, leaving 8 bases between the germline ends. From germline, CDR1 is DFQATT and CDR2 SNEGSKA (reference sequence). CDR3 sequence (DNA): TGCAGTGCTACAACTAGATCCTACGAGCAGTACTTC. It yields the protein CSATTRSYEQYF.

A word on this clonotype: Being one base from a much bigger clone, this may be a read error. The rearrangement links TRBV5-1 to TRBJ2-1; D is possibly TRBD2 (5 bases). Trimming removed 0 bases at V and 5 bases at J, with 12 bases between. CDR1 SGHRS and CDR2 YFSETQ come from the germline V gene. The CDR3 is made up of 15 amino acids. In DNA, the CDR3 is TGCGCCAGCAGCTTGGAAGAGACGGGGAACAATGAGCAGTTCTTC. Residues: CASSLEETGNNEQFF.

This clonotype was recorded at least ten times. The chain is built from TRBV5-1 and TRBJ1-3; D is unresolved. CDR1 and CDR2 (germline): SGHRS, YFSETQ. This CDR3 comprises 14 residues. V was shortened by 6 bases and J by 0 bases, with 10 bases between the two germline ends. CDR3 in amino acids: CASTLDVSGNTIYF. As DNA, the CDR3 is TGCGCCAGCACTTTGGACGTCTCTGGAAACACCATATATTTT.

This clonotype has ten or more counts. The J gene is TRBJ2-7, the V gene TRBV7-2; D not resolved. The CDR3 runs 17 residues. Looked up from germline, CDR1 is SGHTA and CDR2 is FQGNSA. Trimming removed 1 base at V and 2 bases at J, with 18 bases between. As DNA, the CDR3 is TGTGCCAGCAGCTTAGGTCTCCTAGGGATCGCGACCTACGAGCAGTACTTC. Protein sequence: CASSLGLLGIATYEQYF.

This clonotype was counted ten times or more. J is TRBJ2-3 and V is TRBV5-1; 9 bases line up with TRBD1. This CDR3 spans 14 amino acids. Trimming cost V 2 bases and J 5 bases; bases outside gene matches: 3. Germline CDR1 is SGHRS and CDR2 is YFSETQ. CDR3 protein: CASSFGTGLDTQYF. Written as DNA, the CDR3 is TGCGCCAGCAGCTTCGGGACAGGGTTAGATACGCAGTATTTT.

This clonotype was observed many times. This chain connects TRBV7-6 to TRBJ1-2; D is unclear. V lost 5 bases, J lost 4 bases, and 11 bases lay in between. The CDR3 contains 13 residues. Germline V gives CDR1 SGHVS, CDR2 FNYEAQ. CDR3 DNA: TGTGCCAGCAGCCCCTCAGGCAGCTATGGCTACACCTTC. Translating gives CASSPSGSYGYTF.